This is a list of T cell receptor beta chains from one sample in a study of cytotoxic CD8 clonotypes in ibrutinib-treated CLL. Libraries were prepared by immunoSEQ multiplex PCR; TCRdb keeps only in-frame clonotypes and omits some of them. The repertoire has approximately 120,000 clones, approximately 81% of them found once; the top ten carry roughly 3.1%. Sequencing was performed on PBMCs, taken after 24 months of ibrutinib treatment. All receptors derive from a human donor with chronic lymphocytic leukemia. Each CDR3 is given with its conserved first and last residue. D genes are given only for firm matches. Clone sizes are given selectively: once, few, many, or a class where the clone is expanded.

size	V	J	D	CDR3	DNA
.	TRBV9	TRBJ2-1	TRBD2	CASSTRTSGGDKYEQFF	TGTGCCAGCAGCACCCGGACTAGCGGGGGGGATAAATATGAGCAGTTCTTC
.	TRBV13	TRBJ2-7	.	CASRYSGTGKYEQYF	TGTGCCAGCAGGTACAGCGGGACAGGAAAATACGAGCAGTACTTC
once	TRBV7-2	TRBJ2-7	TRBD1	CASSLSGTGVNEQYF	TGTGCCAGCAGCCTATCCGGGACAGGGGTTAACGAGCAGTACTTC
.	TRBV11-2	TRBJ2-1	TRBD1	CASSPRQGWHEQFF	TGTGCCAGCAGCCCCCGACAGGGTTGGCATGAGCAGTTCTTC
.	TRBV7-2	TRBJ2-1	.	CASSLQPQGSEQFF	TGTGCCAGCAGCTTACAACCGCAGGGGAGTGAGCAGTTCTTC
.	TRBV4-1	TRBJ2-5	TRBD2	CASSQAGLAGGTGPQYF	TGCGCCAGCAGCCAAGCGGGACTAGCGGGGGGCACAGGGCCCCAGTACTTC
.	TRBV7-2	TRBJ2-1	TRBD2	CASSRGGSRDFSRGNEQFF	TGTGCCAGCAGCCGCGGGGGGTCCAGGGACTTCTCACGAGGTAATGAGCAGTTCTTC
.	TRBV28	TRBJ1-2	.	CASSLNNYGYTF	TGTGCCAGCAGTCTAAATAACTATGGCTACACCTTC
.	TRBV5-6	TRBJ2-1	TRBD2	CASSPPSGGPGEQFF	TGTGCCAGCAGTCCACCCAGCGGGGGCCCGGGTGAGCAGTTCTTC
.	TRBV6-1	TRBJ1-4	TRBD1	CASSEARDRVGEKLFF	TGTGCCAGCAGTGAAGCGCGGGACAGGGTGGGTGAAAAACTGTTTTTT
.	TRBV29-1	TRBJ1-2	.	CSVEDKGYGYTF	TGCAGCGTTGAAGACAAAGGCTATGGCTACACCTTC
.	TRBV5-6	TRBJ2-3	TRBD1	CASSLVFRGIPDTQYF	TGTGCCAGCAGCTTGGTTTTCAGGGGGATCCCAGATACGCAGTATTTT
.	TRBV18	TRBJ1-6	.	CASSPEGFGNSPLHF	TGTGCCAGCTCCCCAGAGGGGTTCGGGAATTCACCCCTCCACTTT
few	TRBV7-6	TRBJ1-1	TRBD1	CASSLNTGENTEAFF	TGTGCCAGCAGCTTAAACACAGGGGAGAACACTGAAGCTTTCTTT
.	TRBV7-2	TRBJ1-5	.	CASSREGGNQPQHF	TGCGCCAGCAGCCGGGAAGGAGGCAATCAGCCCCAGCATTTT
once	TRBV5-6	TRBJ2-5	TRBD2	CASSGRVPQETQYF	TGTGCCAGCAGCGGGAGGGTTCCCCAAGAGACCCAGTACTTC
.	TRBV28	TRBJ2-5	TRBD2	CASGKVPGGGETQYF	TGTGCCAGCGGAAAGGTCCCGGGGGGAGGAGAGACCCAGTACTTC
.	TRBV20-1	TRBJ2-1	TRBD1	CSARTGDEQFF	TGCAGTGCTAGGACAGGGGATGAGCAGTTCTTC
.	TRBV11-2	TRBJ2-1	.	CASSFSLYNEQFF	TGTGCCAGCAGCTTTTCCCTTTACAATGAGCAGTTCTTC
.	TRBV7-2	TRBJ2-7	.	CASSKDSPEQYF	TGTGCCAGCAGTAAGGACAGCCCCGAGCAGTACTTC
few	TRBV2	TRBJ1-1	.	CASSNRLMNTEAFF	TGTGCCAGCAGTAACAGGTTAATGAACACTGAAGCTTTCTTT
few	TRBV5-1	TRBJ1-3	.	CASSLGTGNTIYF	TGCGCCAGCAGCTTAGGCACTGGAAACACCATATATTTT
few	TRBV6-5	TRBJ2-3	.	CASRQGGAGDTQYF	TGTGCCAGCAGACAGGGGGGGGCAGGGGATACGCAGTATTTT
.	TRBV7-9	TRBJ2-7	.	CASSLAGGLSYEQYF	TGTGCCAGCAGCTTAGCGGGGGGGCTCTCCTACGAGCAGTACTTC
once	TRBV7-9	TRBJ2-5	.	CASSLASPSQETQYF	TGTGCCAGCAGCCTAGCCAGTCCCTCCCAAGAGACCCAGTACTTC
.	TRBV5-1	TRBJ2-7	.	CASSPLDRYSSYEQYF	TGCGCCAGCAGCCCCCTCGACAGATACTCCTCCTACGAGCAGTACTTC
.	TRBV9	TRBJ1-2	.	CASSVAQTGSYGYTF	TGTGCCAGCAGCGTAGCTCAAACAGGGTCCTATGGCTACACCTTC
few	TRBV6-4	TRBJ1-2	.	CANRHYYGYTF	TGTGCCAACCGGCATTACTATGGCTACACCTTC
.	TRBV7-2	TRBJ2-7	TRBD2	CASSLRRGGSYEQYF	TGTGCCAGCAGCTTAAGGCGGGGGGGCTCCTACGAGCAGTACTTC
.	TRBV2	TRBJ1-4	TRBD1	CASSSGTGEEKLFF	TGTGCCAGCAGTTCCGGGACAGGGGAAGAAAAACTGTTTTTT
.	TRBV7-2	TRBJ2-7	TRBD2	CASSTREGQQYF	TGTGCCAGCAGCACGCGGGAGGGCCAGCAGTACTTC
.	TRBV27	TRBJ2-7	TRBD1	CASSLRGTGLVGEQYF	TGTGCCAGCAGCCTTCGCGGGACAGGGTTGGTAGGCGAGCAGTACTTC
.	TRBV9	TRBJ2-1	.	CASSTGRDGIYNEQFF	TGTGCCAGCAGCACGGGCCGGGACGGAATTTACAATGAGCAGTTCTTC
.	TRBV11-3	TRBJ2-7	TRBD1	CASSLDSGQGTYEQYF	TGTGCCAGCAGCTTAGACTCGGGACAGGGAACCTACGAGCAGTACTTC
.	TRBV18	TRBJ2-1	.	CASSSSSHNEQFF	TGTGCCAGCTCATCTAGCTCCCACAATGAGCAGTTCTTC
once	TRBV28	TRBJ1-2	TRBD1	CASSFIDRGVGYTF	TGTGCCAGCAGTTTTATCGACAGGGGTGTTGGCTACACCTTC
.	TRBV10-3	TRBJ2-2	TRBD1	CAISGQGSGTGELFF	TGTGCCATCAGCGGACAGGGTTCAGGCACCGGGGAGCTGTTTTTT
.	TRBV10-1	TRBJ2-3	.	CASSAPGGTDTQYF	TGCGCCAGCAGTGCCCCGGGGGGCACAGATACGCAGTATTTT
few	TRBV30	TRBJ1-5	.	CAWSSGRGNQPQHF	TGTGCCTGGAGTTCCGGCCGGGGGAATCAGCCCCAGCATTTT
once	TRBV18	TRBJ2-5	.	CASSLGDQETQYF	TGTGCCAGCTCCTTGGGGGACCAAGAGACCCAGTACTTC
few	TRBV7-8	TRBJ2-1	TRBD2	CASRGRGASYNEQFF	TGTGCCAGCAGGGGGCGGGGGGCCTCCTACAATGAGCAGTTCTTC
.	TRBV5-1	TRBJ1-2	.	CASSEDGKNYGYTF	TGCGCCAGCAGCGAAGACGGGAAGAACTATGGCTACACCTTC
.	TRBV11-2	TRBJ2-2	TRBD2	CASSMLAGGPTGELFF	TGTGCCAGCAGCATGCTAGCGGGGGGGCCCACCGGGGAGCTGTTTTTT
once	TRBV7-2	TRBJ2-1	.	CASSLERHNEQFF	TGTGCCAGCAGCTTAGAAAGGCATAATGAGCAGTTCTTC
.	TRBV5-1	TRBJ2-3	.	CASSLEVRGTDTQYF	TGCGCCAGCAGCTTGGAGGTCAGGGGCACAGATACGCAGTATTTT
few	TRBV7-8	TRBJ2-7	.	CASSHRNTYEQYF	TGTGCCAGCAGCCACAGAAACACCTACGAGCAGTACTTC
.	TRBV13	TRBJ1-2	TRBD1	CASSAGQASNYGYTF	TGTGCCAGCAGCGCTGGACAGGCCTCTAACTATGGCTACACCTTC
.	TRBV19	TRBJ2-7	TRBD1	CASSLTQGAEYEQYF	TGTGCCAGTAGCCTAACACAGGGGGCGGAATACGAGCAGTACTTC
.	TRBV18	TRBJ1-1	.	CASSPGRNTEAFF	TGTGCCAGCTCACCCGGCCGGAACACTGAAGCTTTCTTT
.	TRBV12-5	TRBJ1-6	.	CASGLEMGSPLHF	TGTGCTAGTGGTTTGGAGATGGGTTCACCCCTCCACTTT
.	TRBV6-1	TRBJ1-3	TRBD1	CASSRTGTDGNTIYF	TGTGCCAGCAGTAGGACCGGGACAGATGGAAACACCATATATTTT
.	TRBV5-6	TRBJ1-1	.	CASFRVVGTEAFF	TGTGCCAGCTTCCGGGTGGTGGGCACTGAAGCTTTCTTT
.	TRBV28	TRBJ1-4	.	CASSLPEATNEKLFF	TGTGCCAGCAGTTTACCGGAGGCAACTAATGAAAAACTGTTTTTT
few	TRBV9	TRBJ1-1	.	CASSVRPGATEAFF	TGTGCCAGCAGCGTAAGGCCAGGGGCCACTGAAGCTTTCTTT